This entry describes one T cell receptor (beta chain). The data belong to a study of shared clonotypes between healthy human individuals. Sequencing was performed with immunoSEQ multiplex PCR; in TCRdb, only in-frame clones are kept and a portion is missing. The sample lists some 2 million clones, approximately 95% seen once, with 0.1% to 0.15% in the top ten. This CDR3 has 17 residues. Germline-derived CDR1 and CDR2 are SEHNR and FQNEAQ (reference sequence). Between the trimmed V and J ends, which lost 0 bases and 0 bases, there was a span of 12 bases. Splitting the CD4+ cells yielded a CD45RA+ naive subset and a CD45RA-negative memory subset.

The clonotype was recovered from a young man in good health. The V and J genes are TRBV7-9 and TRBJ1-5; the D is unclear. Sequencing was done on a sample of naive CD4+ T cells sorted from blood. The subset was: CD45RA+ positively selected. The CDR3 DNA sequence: TGTGCCAGCAGCTTAGCAGGGTGGGGAGATAGCAATCAGCCCCAGCATTTT. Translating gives CASSLAGWGDSNQPQHF.